This entry is about one TCR beta chain. Its target is not known. This specimen comes from a study of cytomegalovirus exposure and HLA in healthy donors. CDR1 and CDR2 (germline): KGHSH, LQKENI. This CDR3 is 15 amino acids long. V gave up 3 bases and J gave up 3 bases, with 12 bases separating them. General study results and limits: Data from an earlier analysis indicated that most TCR beta V segments were productive either about 90% or about 30% of the time. Because they were indistinguishable, some V segments, including TRBV6-2 and TRBV6-3, were excluded. Most TCR sequences were rare, but some public TCRs occurred in many donors. It was shown in a later analysis that HLA-associated TCR beta chains were more clonally expanded than other, equally common chains.

The PCR was carried out with 60 Vbeta primers and 13 Jbeta primers. Profiling relied on immunoSEQ multiplex PCR, and the TCRdb table lists in-frame clones only, not all of them. The sample carries 55,000 to 70,000 clones, about 73% recorded once. The receptor comes from a woman aged 60 to 75 in good health and CMV-seropositive. The sequenced sample consisted of PBMCs. This chain connects TRBV18 to TRBJ1-5; TRBD1 is a possible D gene (6 bases). As DNA, the CDR3 is TGTGCCAGCTCACCTCAAGACAGGACCAATCAGCCCCAGCATTTT. As protein: CASSPQDRTNQPQHF. The whole variable domain, filled in from reference TRBV18 and TRBJ1-5, reads NAGVMQNPRHLVRRRGQEARLRCSPMKGHSHVYWYRQLPEEGLKFMVYLQKENIIDESGMPKERFSAEFPKEGPSILRIQQVVRGDSAAYFCASSPQDRTNQPQHFGDGTRLSIL.